The 14 T cell receptor beta chains in this list originate from one sample, sequenced in a study of blood T cell repertoires in COVID-19. The method was immunoSEQ multiplex PCR; TCRdb's version includes in-frame clones alone and lacks a portion of them. The sample lists about 60,000 clones; roughly 88% were seen once. What was sequenced was peripheral blood. These receptors were collected from a man aged 25-45 years with COVID-19, enrolled during active disease.

The chain recombines TRBV7-8 with TRBJ2-7, with 7 bases fitting TRBD2. Germline V gene lookup returns CDR1 SGHVS and CDR2 FQNEAQ. The CDR3 has 15 amino acids. With V trimmed by 1 base and J by 0 bases, 3 bases remained unmatched. DNA of the CDR3: TGTGCCAGCAGCTTAGGCCCGGGGGGCTCCTACGAGCAGTACTTC. Protein sequence: CASSLGPGGSYEQYF.

The rearrangement joins TRBV5-1 to TRBJ2-3; D may be TRBD1 (6 bases). This CDR3 contains 18 residues. Germline V gene sequence: CDR1 SGHRS, CDR2 YFSETQ. V was pared by 2 bases and J by 3 bases, with 22 bases between. CDR3 protein: CASSLDSAGNTGTDTQYF. The CDR3 DNA reads as TGCGCCAGCAGCTTAGACTCCGCTGGAAATACAGGGACAGATACGCAGTATTTT.

The V call is TRBV7-2, the J call TRBJ2-3; 9 bases are a match to TRBD2. The J segment lost 1 base and the V segment lost 4 bases, leaving 6 bases of the junction unmatched. CDR1 SGHTA and CDR2 FQGNSA come from the germline V gene. The CDR3 is 16 residues long. CDR3 DNA: TGTGCCAGCAGCTACAGACTAGCGGAGGGCACAGATACGCAGTATTTT. Its protein is CASSYRLAEGTDTQYF.

This clone has a handful of counts. This chain uses TRBV30 with TRBJ1-4, with 7 bases aligning to TRBD1. With V trimmed by 2 bases and J by 8 bases, 8 bases remained unmatched. This CDR3 comprises 14 residues. Germline loops: CDR1 GTSNPN, CDR2 SVGIG (reference sequence). The CDR3 spells CAWSLQGVREKLFF. The CDR3 DNA sequence: TGTGCCTGGAGTCTCCAGGGGGTTCGGGAAAAACTGTTTTTT. Filled out from reference TRBV30 and TRBJ1-4, the complete variable domain reads SQTIHQWPATLVQPVGSPLSLECTVEGTSNPNLYWYRQAAGRGLQLLFYSVGIGQISSEVPQNLSASRPQDRQFILSSKKLLLSDSGFYLCAWSLQGVREKLFFGSGTQLSVL.

This clone has only one observation. The chain has TRBV24-1 and TRBJ2-2, with D possibly matching TRBD2 (6 bases). The CDR3 extends over 16 amino acids. The germline V gene has CDR1 KGHDR and CDR2 SFDVKD. The V and J ends lost 5 bases and 4 bases respectively, with 16 bases between them. The DNA of the CDR3 is TGTGCCACCAGTGGGGCGGGGCCGTTTGGCACCGGGGAGCTGTTTTTT. Translation: CATSGAGPFGTGELFF.

This clone was seen just once. The chain recombines TRBV11-2 with TRBJ2-2; D uncertain. This CDR3 has 14 amino acids. CDR1 and CDR2 from the germline V gene are SGHAT and FQNNGV. The V end was cut by 6 bases, the J end by 0 bases, with 8 bases between. For the CDR3, the DNA is TGTGCCAGCAGATCCAACACGAACACCGGGGAGCTGTTTTTT. Its protein product is CASRSNTNTGELFF.

The rearrangement links TRBV11-2 to TRBJ1-3; D is uncertain. The V gene lost 4 bases and the J gene lost 5 bases, with 18 bases spanning the gap. The CDR3 runs 16 residues. In germline, CDR1 is SGHAT, CDR2 FQNNGV. The CDR3 coding sequence is TGTGCCAGCAGCTCCCACCCAACCCCGACAAGAAACACCATATATTTT. It yields the protein CASSSHPTPTRNTIYF.

This rearrangement joins TRBV4-1 to TRBJ2-7; D is perhaps TRBD1 (5 bases). This CDR3 region has 14 residues. V lost 5 bases to trimming and J lost 7 bases, with 18 bases between them. CDR1 is MGHRA and CDR2 is YSYEKL in the germline V gene. The CDR3 sequence: CASSTTPTNREQYF. The CDR3 DNA sequence: TGCGCCAGCAGCACAACGCCGACCAACAGGGAGCAGTACTTC.

The chain carries TRBV15 and TRBJ1-6; no reliable D call. Trimming took 5 bases from V and 0 from J, leaving 11 bases between them. Looked up from germline, CDR1 is LNHNV and CDR2 is YYDKDF (reference sequence). This CDR3 has 16 amino acids. The CDR3 DNA is TGTGCCACCAGCGGAGGAGGTAGCTCCTATAATTCACCCCTCCACTTT. Protein sequence: CATSGGGSSYNSPLHF.

This clone was observed a single time. The rearrangement links TRBV11-3 to TRBJ2-2, with 10 bases fitting TRBD1. After removal of 1 base from V and 4 bases from J, the junction contained 0 bases not matched to a gene. Germline-derived CDR1 and CDR2 are SGHNT and YENEEA. CDR3 length equals 15 residues. This chain's CDR3 is CASSLGQGATGELFF. CDR3 in DNA: TGTGCCAGCAGCTTAGGACAGGGGGCCACCGGGGAGCTGTTTTTT.

The chain carries TRBV20-1 and TRBJ2-1, with 8 bases aligning to TRBD2. Germline CDR1 reads DFQATT; CDR2 reads SNEGSKA (reference sequence). This CDR3 has 16 residues. The ends lost 3 bases at V and 1 base at J; junction bases unmatched: 8. CDR3 amino acids: CSASGSTGGSYNEQFF. CDR3 DNA sequence: TGCAGTGCTAGTGGATCGACGGGAGGGTCCTACAATGAGCAGTTCTTC.

J is TRBJ1-1 and V is TRBV6-1; TRBD1 aligns across 9 bases. Germline trimming cut 6 bases from V and 5 bases from J; bases unmatched to any gene: 7. This CDR3 has 14 residues. The germline V gene encodes CDR1 MNHNS and CDR2 SASEGT. The CDR3 loop is CASSQSGTGTEAFF. DNA for the CDR3: TGTGCCAGCAGCCAAAGTGGGACAGGGACTGAAGCTTTCTTT.

The V call is TRBV2, the J call TRBJ1-5, with 7 bases aligning to TRBD1. Per germline, CDR1 SNHLY and CDR2 FYNNEI. The CDR3 is 14 residues long. Trimming at V came to 6 bases and at J to 2 bases, leaving 4 bases not matched to a gene. CDR3 residues: CASRPGQGNQPQHF. CDR3 nucleotides: TGTGCCAGCAGGCCCGGACAGGGCAATCAGCCCCAGCATTTT.

V usage is TRBV5-6 and J usage is TRBJ2-7; TRBD1 matches at 10 bases. The V and J ends lost 4 bases and 2 bases, in that order; junction bases with no gene match: 12. Germline-derived CDR1 and CDR2 are SGHDT and YYEEEE. This CDR3 has 17 amino acids. CDR3 loop: CASSLLRSGTGAYEQYF. For the CDR3, the DNA is TGTGCCAGCAGCCTTTTACGCTCCGGGACAGGGGCCTACGAGCAGTACTTC.